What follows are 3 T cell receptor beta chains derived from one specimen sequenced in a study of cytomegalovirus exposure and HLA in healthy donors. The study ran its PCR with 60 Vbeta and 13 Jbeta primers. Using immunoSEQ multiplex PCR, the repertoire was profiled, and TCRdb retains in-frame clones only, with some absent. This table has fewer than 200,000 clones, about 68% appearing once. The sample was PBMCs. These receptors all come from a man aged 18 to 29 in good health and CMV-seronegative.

As DNA, the CDR3 is TGTGCCAGCAGTTTAGGGTATTCAGGGAACTATGGCTACACCTTC. This codes for CASSLGYSGNYGYTF. The V gene is TRBV27, the J gene TRBJ1-2; a possible D gene is TRBD1 (5 bases). The germline V and J ends were trimmed by 2 bases and 2 bases, with 12 bases remaining between them. Germline CDR1 is MNHEY and CDR2 is SMNVEV (reference sequence). The CDR3 spans 15 residues.

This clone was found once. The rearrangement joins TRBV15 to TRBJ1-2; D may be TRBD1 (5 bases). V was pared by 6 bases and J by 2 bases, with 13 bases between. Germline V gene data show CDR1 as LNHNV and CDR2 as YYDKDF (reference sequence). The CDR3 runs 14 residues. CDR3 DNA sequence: TGTGCCACCAGGATCGGAGGGGACAACTATGGCTACACCTTC. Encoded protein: CATRIGGDNYGYTF.

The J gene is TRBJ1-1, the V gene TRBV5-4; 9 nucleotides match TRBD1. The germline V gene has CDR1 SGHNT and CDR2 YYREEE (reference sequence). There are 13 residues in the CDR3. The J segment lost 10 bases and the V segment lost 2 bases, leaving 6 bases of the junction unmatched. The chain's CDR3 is CASSFGQGTGAFF. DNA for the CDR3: TGTGCCAGCAGCTTTGGACAGGGGACGGGAGCTTTCTTT.